This TCR beta chain appears in the sequencing data of a study of blood T cell repertoires in COVID-19. About the research overall: Sample material is recorded as cDNA or gDNA derived from T cells, B-cell-depleted T cells, or PBMCs.

Germline CDR1 reads GTSNPN; CDR2 reads SVGIG (reference sequence). V lost 5 bases and J lost 8; bases outside the gene matches: 3. CDR3 length: 13 residues. Per the original data handling: How many nucleated cells were present was estimated from reference gene primer amplification. The assay was immunoSEQ multiplex PCR, and TCRdb's table has in-frame clones only and misses some. V and J calls and clone size are copied from that table; D and trimming were computed from the DNA. The table lists around 72,000 clones, approximately 82% of them singletons, with about 20% in the top ten. The specimen sequenced was peripheral blood. The receptor comes from a woman of 80 years or more with acute or convalescent COVID-19. This chain uses TRBV30 with TRBJ1-6; 10 nucleotides match TRBD1. CDR3 loop: CAWRDRGDSPLHF. As DNA, the CDR3 is TGTGCCTGGCGGGACAGGGGCGATTCACCCCTCCACTTT.